This T cell receptor beta chain was identified during a study of cytomegalovirus exposure and HLA in healthy donors (dated by TCRdb to 2016 to 2017). With regard to the full study: An earlier analysis of roughly 610 of the donors reported about 260 Gb of sequence data and 90 million to 120 million unique TCR beta sequences obtained from about 200 million T cells. An early release that covered about 600 HLA-typed donors contained 250 to 350 gigabases of sequencing data and tens of millions of unique TCR sequences. The genetic ancestry cluster associated with self-reported Caucasian donors included roughly 84% of the approximately 410 genotyped donors. The study was designed to test whether signatures of past pathogen exposure could be identified by cataloging public T cell receptors. Using immunosequencing, the study profiled T cell repertoires from about 650 subjects and related those repertoires to cytomegalovirus serostatus. A separate validation cohort of more than 100 different subjects was used in addition to the approximately 670-subject first cohort. The study combined high-throughput TCR immunosequencing, statistical association of individual TCRs with disease status, and machine learning to predict cytomegalovirus infection status. A later analysis re-examined previously published TCR beta repertoires from about 670 donors and added high-resolution HLA genotyping to investigate patterns of TCR occurrence. Rather than using new phenotypic data, the later analysis identified candidate immune exposures from TCR beta sequences and from how often those sequences occurred across donors. In an earlier analysis of several hundred of the donors, high-throughput TCR beta sequencing was used to judge whether each TCR beta V gene segment behaved as functional or pseudogenic. Donor age, sex, ethnicity and CMV serostatus were compiled together with the repertoire data. A later genetic analysis took genome-wide SNP genotypes for about 60% of the roughly 670 donors and used that subset as a discovery cohort. Every repertoire in the discovery cohort had been generated on one and the same sequencing platform. Class I and class II HLA loci were covered by the typing at four-digit resolution. The number of typed donors differed by locus: about 620-640 for A, B, C, DRB1 and DQB1; 500 to 550 for DQA1; 606 for DPA1; and around 470 for DPB1. Because of strong linkage in the cohort, roughly five DR-DQ haplotypes were treated as single units for association and clustering. Among about 400 genotyped donors of the cohort, an average of approximately 220,000 unique TCR beta nucleotide sequences was sequenced per donor, of which roughly 17% were non-productive. The investigation overall reported the following: The authors suggested that the approach could potentially be extended to other disease states and immunological phenotypes. In a later genetic analysis, a missense DCLRE1C variant was associated with V-gene and J-gene trimming of TCR beta chains, and the association was replicated in an independent cohort. In this cohort, only TCR beta chains were sequenced, and detectable features were limited by the absence of alpha or paired-chain data. A total of 150 to 200 TCR beta chains were listed by the study as associated with cytomegalovirus. Broadly in line with IMGT annotations, most TCR beta V segments showed up in productive rearrangements about 90% or about 30% of the time in an earlier analysis of approximately 640 of the donors. Specific HLA alleles were associated with about 17,000 TCR beta sequences at a false discovery rate of 0.05 in a later analysis. In a later analysis, HLA-associated TCR beta chains showed more clonal expansion and lower generation probabilities than non-associated chains that were equally common. For the cohort, immune exposure information was limited to CMV serostatus. The presence/absence analyses assumed that sequencing depth was roughly uniform across donors, and that assumption may not be true. In a later analysis, most CMV-associated TCR beta chains were found to appear HLA-restricted, with HLA associations seemingly driven largely by CMV exposure. A further reported finding was that TCR beta sequences accurately predicted the HLA-A and HLA-B alleles for most subjects in the first cohort. A later analysis found that TCR association rates varied across HLA loci, with DRB1 alleles showing the most associated TCRs and HLA-C alleles the fewest. Most TCR sequences were seen in very few donors, while some public TCRs were found in many individuals. Compared with the roughly 700-donor mean, donors in an Asian-associated ancestry cluster had fewer N-insertions in productive TCRs, according to a later genetic analysis. The sequencing pipeline was judged likely to have produced a cluster of highly shared sequence variants as a technical artifact. Cytomegalovirus status was reported to be diagnosed by the classifier with high specificity and sensitivity in both the original and validation cohorts. A few of the identified cytomegalovirus-associated TCR beta chains were confirmed in vitro to be specific for cytomegalovirus antigens. Assigning TCR associations to individual alleles was difficult when HLA alleles, especially DR and DQ, strongly co-occurred. Because some donors lacked HLA typing at each locus, the association tests relied only on the typed subset. Because the 87-base-pair reads could not distinguish some IMGT-functional V segments, including TRBV6-2 and TRBV6-3, those segments were excluded. Correlated functional status among segregating V segments might be attributable to linkage disequilibrium, but an unknown experimental factor could not be ruled out. Several of the top co-occurrence clusters appeared to be linked to parvovirus B19, influenza, CMV and Epstein-Barr virus, according to a later analysis. The earlier analysis of around 600 of the donors excluded over 15 rarely observed V segments, including chromosome 9 orphons, because counts were too low.

The cohort consisted of approximately 690 healthy bone marrow donors. Cohort members were all nominally healthy when sampled, although unrecorded immune exposures were likely present. The donor tested CMV seropositive and was one of the 289 seropositive cohort members. Every donor gave a peripheral blood sample, and the peripheral blood mononuclear cells from that sample were used for TCR beta sequencing. Genomic DNA extraction from the blood cell samples was performed with the Qiagen DNeasy Blood Extraction Kit. Regarding this clone: Its specific antigen is unknown.

Library preparation used the immunoSEQ multiplex PCR assay. The multiplex PCR relied on a mix of 60 forward primers for TCR Vbeta segments and 13 reverse primers for TCR Jbeta segments. A multiplex PCR assay on genomic DNA amplified the CDR3 region of rearranged TCR beta genes. Amplified TCR beta libraries were sequenced as 87-base-pair reads on the Illumina HiSeq System. The source study handled its data this way. Across the 600 to 700 repertoires, a later analysis counted about 81 million unique TCR beta chains, 9.5 million to 12 million of which were shared by at least two donors. A nearest-neighbor algorithm error-corrected the raw reads and collapsed the reads into unique sequences, merging closely related sequences to remove PCR and sequencing errors. To assign V, D and J gene segments, CDR3 sequences were aligned to IMGT reference sequences. For a sequence to be retained, at least a six-nucleotide match to both a V gene segment and a J gene segment was required. A rearrangement was called productive if the CDR3 had no stop codons and remained in frame with V and J, and every other rearrangement was called non-productive. Following IMGT convention, CDR3 was defined as the stretch from the second conserved V-encoded cysteine up to the conserved J-encoded phenylalanine. The earlier analysis of approximately 590 of the donors excluded any sequence lacking an unambiguous match to a single V gene segment. An earlier analysis of just under 600 of the donors called V segments functional above 56.7% productive rearrangements and segregating when the between-donor standard deviation exceeded 5%. To diagnose cytomegalovirus status from the catalog of TCR beta chain sequences, a statistical classification framework was built. In a later analysis, V and J genes were assigned by comparing TCR nucleotide sequences against IMGT/GENE-DB human TR gene sequences. In a later analysis, CDR3 sequences and most-parsimonious VDJ recombination scenarios were assigned using the TCRdist pipeline. In a later analysis, each TCR beta chain was defined by its CDR3 amino acid sequence together with its V-gene family, and reads lacking a unique V-gene family were excluded. In a later analysis, some 600 highly shared, low-generation-probability nucleotide sequences were removed to address suspected cross-contamination and a sequencing artifact. A later analysis calculated a clonal expansion index for each public chain from normalized within-repertoire ranks of inferred template counts. A later analysis computed generation probabilities with a VDJ recombination model fitted to out-of-frame rearrangements, and checked the results against IGoR. In a later analysis, hypergeometric tests were used to score TCR-TCR, TCR-HLA and TCR-CMV co-occurrence, with a repertoire-size bias correction applied to TCR pairs. To estimate false discovery rates, a later analysis permuted the HLA or CMV assignments 20 times. A later analysis grouped co-occurring TCRs with DBSCAN, adding TCRdist sequence similarity when clustering within HLA-allele-positive subsets. Repertoires with fewer than 30,000 or more than 120,000 public chains were left out of co-occurrence clustering, as were five repertoires with anomalous nucleotide sharing. In TCRdb, the immuneACCESS table is reduced to in-frame sequences with V and J assigned. These tables do not hold every clone; where another copy was compared, an unresolved V gene accounts for under half, and the others remain unexplained. The DNA gave D and trimming, while V, J and clone size come from that table. The record for this sample contains 55,000 or so clones. The ten largest clones capture 9.5% to 15% of the sample.

The germline V gene gives CDR1 as SGHVS and CDR2 as FQNEAQ. Its CDR3 holds 16 amino acids, cysteine through phenylalanine. The entry retains the CDR3 DNA only, 48 bases that are in frame from base 1. V is clipped by 1 base and J by 9 bases, and the sequence between their germline boundaries is 19 bases long. The TCR originated in a woman aged 25 to 45 in good health and CMV-seropositive. The specimen sequenced was PBMCs. The chain is encoded by TRBV7-8 joined to TRBJ2-1, with a weak D call of TRBD2 (5 bases match). The sequenced DNA is TGTGCCAGCAGCTTAGTAGCTAGCCCTACTCCAGGTGAGCAGTTCTTC. Its amino acids are CASSLVASPTPGEQFF.